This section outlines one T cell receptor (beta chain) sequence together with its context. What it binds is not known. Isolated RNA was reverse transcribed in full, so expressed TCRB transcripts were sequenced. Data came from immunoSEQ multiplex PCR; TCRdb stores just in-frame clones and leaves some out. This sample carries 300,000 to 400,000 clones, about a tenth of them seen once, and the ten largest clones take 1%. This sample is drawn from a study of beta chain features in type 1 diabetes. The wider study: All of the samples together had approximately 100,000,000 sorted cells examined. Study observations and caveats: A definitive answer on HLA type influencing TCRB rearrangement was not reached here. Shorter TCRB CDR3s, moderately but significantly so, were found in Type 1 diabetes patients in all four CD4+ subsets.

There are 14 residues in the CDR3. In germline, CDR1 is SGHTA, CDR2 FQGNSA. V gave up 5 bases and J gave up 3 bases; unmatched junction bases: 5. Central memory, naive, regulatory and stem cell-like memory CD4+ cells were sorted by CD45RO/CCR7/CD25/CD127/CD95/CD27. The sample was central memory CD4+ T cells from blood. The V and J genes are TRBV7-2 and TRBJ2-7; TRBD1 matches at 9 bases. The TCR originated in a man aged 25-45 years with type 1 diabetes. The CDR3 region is CASSPRDRVYEQYF. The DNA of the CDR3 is TGTGCCAGCAGCCCCCGGGACAGGGTCTACGAGCAGTACTTC.